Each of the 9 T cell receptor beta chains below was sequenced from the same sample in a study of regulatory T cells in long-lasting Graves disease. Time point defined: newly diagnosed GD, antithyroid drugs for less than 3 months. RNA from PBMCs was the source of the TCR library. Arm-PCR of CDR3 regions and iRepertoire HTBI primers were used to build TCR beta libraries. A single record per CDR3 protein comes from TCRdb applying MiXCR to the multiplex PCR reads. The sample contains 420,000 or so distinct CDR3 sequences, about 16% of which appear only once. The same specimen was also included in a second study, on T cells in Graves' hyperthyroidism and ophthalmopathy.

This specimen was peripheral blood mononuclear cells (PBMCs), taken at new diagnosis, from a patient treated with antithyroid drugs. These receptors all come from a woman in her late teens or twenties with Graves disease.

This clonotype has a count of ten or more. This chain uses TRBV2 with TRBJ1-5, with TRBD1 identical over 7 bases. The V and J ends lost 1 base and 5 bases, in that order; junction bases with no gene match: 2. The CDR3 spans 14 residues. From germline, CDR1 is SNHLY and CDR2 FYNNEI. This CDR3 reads CASSEGQGDQPQHF. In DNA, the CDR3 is TGTGCCAGCAGTGAAGGACAGGGTGATCAGCCCCAGCATTTT.

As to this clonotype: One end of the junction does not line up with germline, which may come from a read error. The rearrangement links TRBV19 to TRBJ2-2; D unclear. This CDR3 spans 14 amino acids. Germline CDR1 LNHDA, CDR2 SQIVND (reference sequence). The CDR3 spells CVSSIAPPTGELFF. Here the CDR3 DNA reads TGTGTCAGTAGTATAGCCCCCCCCACCGGGGAGCTGTTTTTT.

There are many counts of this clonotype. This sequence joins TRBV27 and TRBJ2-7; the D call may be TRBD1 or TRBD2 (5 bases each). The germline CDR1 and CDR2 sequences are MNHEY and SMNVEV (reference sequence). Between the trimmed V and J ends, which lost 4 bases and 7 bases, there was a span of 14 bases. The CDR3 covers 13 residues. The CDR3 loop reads CASSYRDLKEQYF. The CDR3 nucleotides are TGTGCCAGCAGTTATCGGGACCTCAAGGAGCAGTACTTC.

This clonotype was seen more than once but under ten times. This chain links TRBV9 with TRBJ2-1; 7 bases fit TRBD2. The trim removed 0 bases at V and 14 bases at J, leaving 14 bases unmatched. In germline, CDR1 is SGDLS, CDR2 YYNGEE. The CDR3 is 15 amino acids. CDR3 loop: CASSVGSGPGWTEFF. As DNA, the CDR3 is TGTGCCAGCAGCGTAGGTAGCGGGCCCGGGTGGACGGAGTTCTTC.

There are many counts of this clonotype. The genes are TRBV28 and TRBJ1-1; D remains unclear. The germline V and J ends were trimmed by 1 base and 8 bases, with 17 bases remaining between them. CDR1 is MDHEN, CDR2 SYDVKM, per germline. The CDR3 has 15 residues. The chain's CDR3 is CASSLSFDLYSEAFF. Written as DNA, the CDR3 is TGTGCCAGCAGTTTATCCTTTGATCTGTACAGCGAAGCTTTCTTT.

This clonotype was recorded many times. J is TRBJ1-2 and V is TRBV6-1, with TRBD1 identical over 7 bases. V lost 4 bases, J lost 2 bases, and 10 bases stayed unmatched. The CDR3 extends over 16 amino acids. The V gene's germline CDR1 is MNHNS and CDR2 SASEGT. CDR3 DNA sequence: TGTGCCAGCAGTGGGGGACTTGGACAGGTCAACTATGGCTACACCTTC. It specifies CASSGGLGQVNYGYTF.

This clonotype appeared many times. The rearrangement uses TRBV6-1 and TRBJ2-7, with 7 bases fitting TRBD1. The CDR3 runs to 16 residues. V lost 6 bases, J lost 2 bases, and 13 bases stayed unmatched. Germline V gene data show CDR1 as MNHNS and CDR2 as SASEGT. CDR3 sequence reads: CASRINTGTEAYEQYF. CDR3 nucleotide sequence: TGTGCCAGCAGGATCAACACCGGGACAGAGGCCTACGAGCAGTACTTC.

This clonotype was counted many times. For the CDR3, the DNA is TGTGCCAGCAGTTATTGGCGACTAGCGGGAGAGGGGAACACCGGGGAGCTGTTTTTT. Translating it yields CASSYWRLAGEGNTGELFF. This sequence joins TRBV6-2 or TRBV6-3 and TRBJ2-2; 12 nucleotides line up with TRBD2. Germline CDR1 and CDR2: MNHEY and SVGEGT. The CDR3 consists of 19 residues. V shed 3 bases and J 1 base; nucleotides not matched to a gene: 9.

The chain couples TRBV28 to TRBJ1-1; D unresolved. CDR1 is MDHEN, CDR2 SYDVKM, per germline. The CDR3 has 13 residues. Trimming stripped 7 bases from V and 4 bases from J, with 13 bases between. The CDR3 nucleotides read TGTGCCAGCATTTACCGGGTTGGCACTGAAGCTTTCTTT. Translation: CASIYRVGTEAFF.